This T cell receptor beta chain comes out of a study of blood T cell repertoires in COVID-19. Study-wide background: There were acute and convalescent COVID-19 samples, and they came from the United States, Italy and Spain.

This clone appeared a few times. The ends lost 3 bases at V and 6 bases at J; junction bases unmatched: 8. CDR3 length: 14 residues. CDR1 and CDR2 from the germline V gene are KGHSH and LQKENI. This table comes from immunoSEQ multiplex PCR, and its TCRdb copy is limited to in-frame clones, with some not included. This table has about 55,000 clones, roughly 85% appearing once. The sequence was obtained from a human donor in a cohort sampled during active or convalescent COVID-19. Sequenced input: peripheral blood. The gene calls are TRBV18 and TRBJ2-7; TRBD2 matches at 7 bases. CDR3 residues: CASSPGGKDGEQYF. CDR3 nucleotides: TGTGCCAGCTCACCGGGAGGGAAAGATGGCGAGCAGTACTTC.